This record concerns one T cell receptor beta chain sequence. The antigen is undetermined. This record comes from a study of T cell responses to AZD1222 COVID-19 vaccine. Sequencing was performed with immunoSEQ multiplex PCR; in TCRdb, only in-frame clones are kept and a portion is missing. Here the sample spans tens of thousands of clones, around nine tenths being singletons. Notes on the study in general: White British donors predominated, females outnumbered males, and clonal diversity was possibly underestimated. Sampling that yielded the repertoires occurred only after the peak T cell response.

The CDR3 sequence is 13 residues long. V gave up 4 bases and J gave up 1 base, with 7 bases separating them. From germline, CDR1 is SNHLY and CDR2 FYNNEI. This clonotype was sampled from an adult who received the AZD1222 COVID-19 vaccine. Sequenced material: peripheral blood, taken 28 days after the second AZD1222 dose. The chain links TRBV2 to TRBJ1-1; D call uncertain. CDR3: CASSGGPNTEAFF. DNA of the CDR3: TGTGCCAGCAGTGGAGGTCCGAACACTGAAGCTTTCTTT.